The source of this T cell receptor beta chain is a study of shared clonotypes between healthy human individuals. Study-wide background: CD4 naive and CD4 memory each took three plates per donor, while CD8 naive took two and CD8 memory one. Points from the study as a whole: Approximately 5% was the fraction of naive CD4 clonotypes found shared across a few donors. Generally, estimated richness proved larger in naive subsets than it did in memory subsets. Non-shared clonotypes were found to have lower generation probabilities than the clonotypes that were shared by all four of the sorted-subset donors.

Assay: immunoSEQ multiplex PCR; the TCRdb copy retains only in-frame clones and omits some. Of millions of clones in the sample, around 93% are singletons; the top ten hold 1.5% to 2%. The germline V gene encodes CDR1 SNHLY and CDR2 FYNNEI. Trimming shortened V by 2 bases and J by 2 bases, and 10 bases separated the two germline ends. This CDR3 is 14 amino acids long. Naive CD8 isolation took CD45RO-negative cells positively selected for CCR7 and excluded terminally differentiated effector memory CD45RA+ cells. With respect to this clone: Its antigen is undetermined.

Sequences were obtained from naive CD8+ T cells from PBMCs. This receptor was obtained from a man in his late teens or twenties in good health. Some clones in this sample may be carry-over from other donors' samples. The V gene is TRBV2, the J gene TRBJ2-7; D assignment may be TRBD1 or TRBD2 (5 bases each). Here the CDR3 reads CASSEMGRPYEQYF. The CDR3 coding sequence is TGTGCCAGCAGTGAAATGGGACGGCCCTACGAGCAGTACTTC.